These 8 T cell receptor beta chains originate from one sample sequenced in a study of circulating and synovial CD4+ cells in juvenile arthritis. Data came from immunoSEQ multiplex PCR; TCRdb stores just in-frame clones and leaves some out. The table shows about 32,000 clones, with 90% to 95% occurring only once. Sequencing input: CD4+ T cells from blood. The receptors here all came from a human donor with juvenile idiopathic arthritis.

The chain carries TRBV5-1 and TRBJ1-1; no clear D. The ends were cut back, 0 bases at V and 4 bases at J, with 13 bases in the middle. The germline CDR1 and CDR2 sequences are SGHRS and YFSETQ. This CDR3 is built from 15 residues. This CDR3 reads CASSLVVETGTEAFF. The CDR3 DNA reads TGCGCCAGCAGCTTGGTGGTCGAGACGGGCACTGAAGCTTTCTTT.

The genes are TRBV6-4 and TRBJ2-5, with D hard to call. This CDR3 is 19 amino acids long. The germline CDR1 and CDR2 sequences are MRHNA and SNTAGT. V was shortened by 1 base and J by 2 bases, with 23 bases between the two germline ends. The CDR3 DNA sequence: TGTGCCAGCAGTGACTGTTTCAAAGAAATGGCTTCCTTACAAGAGACCCAGTACTTC. Protein product: CASSDCFKEMASLQETQYF.

This chain joins TRBV4-2 and TRBJ2-3; TRBD1 matches at 8 bases. The J segment lost 3 bases and the V segment lost 1 base, leaving 6 bases of the junction unmatched. CDR3 length: 16 residues. Germline assignment: CDR1 LGHNA and CDR2 YNFKEQ. The CDR3 is CASSQAGQGATDTQYF. The CDR3 DNA is TGTGCCAGCAGCCAAGCCGGACAGGGTGCAACAGATACGCAGTATTTT.

The CDR3 is CASSFDRASNQPQHF. CDR3 sequence (DNA): TGTGCCAGCAGCTTTGACAGGGCTAGCAATCAGCCCCAGCATTTT. The chain uses TRBV11-2 and TRBJ1-5, with TRBD1 matching over 7 bases. The CDR3 has 15 amino acids. Germline V gene data show CDR1 as SGHAT and CDR2 as FQNNGV. The ends lost 3 bases at V and 0 bases at J; junction bases unmatched: 2.

The chain recombines TRBV7-8 with TRBJ2-3; no clear D gene. Trimming removed 6 bases from V and 9 bases from J, with 19 bases in between. The CDR3 extends over 14 amino acids. Germline V gene sequence: CDR1 SGHVS, CDR2 FQNEAQ. The CDR3: CASRPIEGSGTQYF. The DNA of the CDR3 is TGTGCCAGCAGACCTATCGAAGGATCAGGCACGCAGTATTTT. The variable domain in full, completed from reference TRBV7-8 and TRBJ2-3, reads GAGVSQSPRYKVAKRGQDVALRCDPISGHVSLFWYQQALGQGPEFLTYFQNEAQLDKSGLPSDRFFAERPEGSVSTLKIQRTQQEDSAVYLCASRPIEGSGTQYFGPGTRLTVL.

The chain recombines TRBV18 with TRBJ2-7; 10 nucleotides align to TRBD1. Germline assignment: CDR1 KGHSH and CDR2 LQKENI. V shed 3 bases and J 6 bases; nucleotides not matched to a gene: 14. The CDR3 covers 17 residues. In nucleotides, the CDR3 is TGTGCCAGCTCACCTGGGACAGGGGCCTCCCCAAATTCCGAGCAGTACTTC. Its translation is CASSPGTGASPNSEQYF.

The genes are TRBV30 and TRBJ1-3, with TRBD1 matching over 9 bases. The CDR3 has 17 residues. CDR1 and CDR2 from the germline V gene are GTSNPN and SVGIG (reference sequence). The V gene end was trimmed by 3 bases and the J gene end by 1 base; junction bases not matched to a gene: 10. The CDR3 sequence is CAWRAKGQGTSGNTIYF. The CDR3 DNA is TGTGCCTGGAGGGCCAAGGGACAGGGAACGTCTGGAAACACCATATATTTT.

The gene calls are TRBV6-1 and TRBJ2-3; 12 bases are shared with TRBD2. This CDR3 has 16 amino acids. Per germline, CDR1 MNHNS and CDR2 SASEGT. The trim removed 4 bases at V and 6 bases at J, leaving 8 bases unmatched. CDR3 sequence reads: CASSVPGLAGSDTQYF. The CDR3, as DNA: TGTGCCAGCAGTGTACCGGGACTAGCGGGTTCTGATACGCAGTATTTT.